The entry below gives a single T cell receptor (beta chain) sequence along with its context. This table comes from immunoSEQ multiplex PCR, and its TCRdb copy is limited to in-frame clones, with some not included. This table holds tens of thousands of clones, 88% found once. The sample belongs to a study of T cell changes during pregnancy in multiple sclerosis. The sequences come from CD8+ T cells from peripheral blood mononuclear cells, collected after pregnancy. This receptor was taken from a female donor in good health, enrolled as a control in a pregnancy study.

CDR3 residues: CASSVGRDYEQYF. Written as DNA, the CDR3 is TGTGCCAGCAGCGTAGGGAGGGACTACGAGCAGTACTTC. The chain recombines TRBV7-3 with TRBJ2-7; the match to TRBD2 covers 7 bases. The CDR3 length is 13 residues. V was clipped by 5 bases and J by 3 bases; unmatched bases: 4. Germline V gene data show CDR1 as SGHTA and CDR2 as FQGTGA.